The clone carrying this T cell receptor beta chain was counted only a few times. Individually, TCR cDNA molecules were each labelled with a unique molecular identifier. TCRdb recomputed calls from the 5' RACE reads with MiXCR, one row per CDR3 protein. The sample consists of about 11,000 distinct CDR3 sequences, roughly 3.7% of them appearing once. The sample's time point: sample taken at primary tumor resection. Frozen PBMC, nontumor lung or tumor provided whole RNA, which was sequenced unsorted. There were 70 to 80 donors, all of them untreated patients with early-stage non-small cell lung cancer. The V and J ends lost 11 bases and 3 bases respectively, with 23 bases between them. The germline V gene encodes CDR1 SNHLY and CDR2 FYNNEI. This CDR3 region has 15 residues. This entry belongs to a study of spatial heterogeneity in lung cancer.

This clonotype was sampled from a male donor with early-stage non-small cell lung cancer. This chain joins TRBV2 and TRBJ2-7; TRBD2 is a possible D gene (6 bases). Specimen: normal lung tissue next to the tumor, collected at surgery. The CDR3 DNA reads TGTGCCTCAGCAGCCAGGCGGGGCGTGTTCTACGAGCAGTACTTC. This translates into CASAARRGVFYEQYF.